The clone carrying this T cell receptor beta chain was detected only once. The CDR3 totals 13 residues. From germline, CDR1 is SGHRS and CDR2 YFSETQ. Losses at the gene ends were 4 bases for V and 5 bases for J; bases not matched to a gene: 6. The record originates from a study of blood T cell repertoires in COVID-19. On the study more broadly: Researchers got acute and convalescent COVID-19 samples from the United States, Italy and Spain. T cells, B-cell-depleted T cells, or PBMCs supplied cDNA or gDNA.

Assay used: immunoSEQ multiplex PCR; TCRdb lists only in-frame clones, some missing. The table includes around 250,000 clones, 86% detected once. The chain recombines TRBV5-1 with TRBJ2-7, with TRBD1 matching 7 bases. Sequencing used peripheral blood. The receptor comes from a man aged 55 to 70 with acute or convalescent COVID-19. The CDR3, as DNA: TGCGCCAGCAGCATTAGGGGGCCCGACGAGCAGTACTTC. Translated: CASSIRGPDEQYF. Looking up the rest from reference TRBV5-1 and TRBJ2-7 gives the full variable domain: KAGVTQTPRYLIKTRGQQVTLSCSPISGHRSVSWYQQTPGQGLQFLFEYFSETQRNKGNFPGRFSGRQFSNSRSEMNVSTLELGDSALYLCASSIRGPDEQYFGPGTRLTVT.